These T cell receptor beta chains were read from a single sample in a study of cytotoxic CD8 clonotypes in ibrutinib-treated CLL. TCRdb keeps only in-frame clones here, not all; method: immunoSEQ multiplex PCR. This repertoire shows approximately 120,000 clones, under 90% found once; its top ten account for 3.3%. The source was PBMCs, collected after 24 months of ibrutinib treatment. The receptors come from a human donor with chronic lymphocytic leukemia. Both conserved end residues are part of each CDR3. A D gene is named only where the DNA matches it firmly. Clone sizes are given selectively: once, few, many, or a class where the clone is expanded.

d_call v_call clone_size cdr3_aa
TRBD1 TRBV6-5 NA CASSYSGGPNTGELFF
NA TRBV9 NA CASNRDANTGELFF
NA TRBV18 NA CASSLRGNYNYGYTF
NA TRBV7-5 once CVRSLGDVGRSSGNTIYF
TRBD1 TRBV6-5 once CASYRDRGVGYTF
NA TRBV10-3 few CAIAPQEDEQYF
TRBD1 TRBV19 NA CASSKGQGANTGELFF
TRBD1 TRBV12-5 NA CASGPGQGQFYQPQHF
NA TRBV9 NA CASSVVQGGTGELFF
TRBD1 TRBV14 NA CASSPRGNSPLHF
NA TRBV7-9 once CASSSTNPGGNYEQYF
TRBD1 TRBV4-1 few CASSPTGNEAFF
TRBD1 TRBV4-3 NA CASSQGPPGQGRNQPQHF
TRBD1 TRBV6-5 NA CAIADRVDSPLHF
TRBD1 TRBV28 few CASRGWTGTDDKKLFF
NA TRBV27 NA CASSFSGSVYGYTF
NA TRBV9 few CASSVKGWGSPLHF
NA TRBV5-1 NA CASSWGLLGIGEPYNEQFF
TRBD1 TRBV5-1 NA CASSSRGDRGTGMNTEAFF
TRBD1 TRBV7-2 once CASSRRQGANSPLHF
NA TRBV5-4 few CASSLDLQTQPQHF
NA TRBV5-4 NA CASSPPRMQETQYF
TRBD1 TRBV9 NA CASSVATTGGSQETQYF
NA TRBV6-1 NA CATMGPGVIPYEQYF
NA TRBV9 once CASSAGGGALHLMNTEAFF
NA TRBV5-1 once CASSLSGTTNEKLFF
TRBD2 TRBV2 NA CASSSLAGTDTQYF
NA TRBV2 NA CASSIRQPTGNTIYF
NA TRBV7-2 few CASSLGATGELFF
NA TRBV29-1 NA CSVVTGRVWTQYF
TRBD1 TRBV2 few CASSEGTGLSGELFF
NA TRBV19 NA CASSQVGETQYF
NA TRBV10-3 NA CAISESGGSYEKLFF
NA TRBV28 NA CASSGVGPGWGGYTF
TRBD1 TRBV18 NA CASSPFTGATYEQYF
NA TRBV6-5 once CASSWGKSNQPQHF
TRBD1 TRBV5-6 NA CASSLGTGGSPLHF
TRBD1 TRBV6-1 many CASNSRDRLNYGYTF
TRBD1 TRBV5-4 NA CASSSDRGLSHYGYTF
NA TRBV6-6 NA CASRLDGNTEAFF
NA TRBV19 NA CASRQAAEQYF
NA TRBV27 NA CASRGLENTEAFF
TRBD1 TRBV28 NA CASSSHLGTGGEKLFF
NA TRBV7-9 NA CASSGRGQETQYF
TRBD1 TRBV27 NA CASSLVGQGLNGELFF
NA TRBV7-2 NA CASSFRISYEQYF
TRBD2 TRBV7-2 once CASSILAGTSSVDEQFF
TRBD1 TRBV7-9 once CASSTWTGGDEQFF
TRBD1 TRBV4-3 NA CASSQAPGGSNEKLFF
TRBD2 TRBV5-1 NA CASSLGSSGVQETQYF
TRBD1 TRBV7-6 NA CASSLARTGPSTDTQYF
NA TRBV10-3 NA CAISEFREDTGELFF
TRBD1 TRBV29-1 NA CSVETGVGGRAFF
NA TRBV4-3 few CASSQDSSSTDTQYF
NA TRBV5-1 NA CASSLSTGETTDTQYF
TRBD1 TRBV19 few CASSMDRGDRAFF
NA TRBV7-9 NA CASSLVLANTEAFF
NA TRBV7-3 few CASSLDGLYNSPLHF
NA TRBV18 NA CASSPSGANVLTF
NA TRBV4-3 NA CASSQDPRTGGYTF